The clone carrying this T cell receptor (beta chain) was seen more than once but under ten times. The antigen is undetermined. Next came a second PCR, run for roughly 6 to 11 cycles, which used a sample-barcoded 5' primer along with a J-beta primer mix. TCRdb re-called the 5' RACE reads with MiXCR, one entry per CDR3 protein. The sample carries hundreds of thousands of distinct CDR3 sequences, under 30% recorded once. The entry originates in a study of blood T cells in healthy people across ages. General observations from the study: A strong correlation was seen between TCR beta diversity and naive T cell percentage. Observed TCR beta diversity per million T cells went down as age went up. This fall followed a roughly linear course with age.

The sample was also reused in another study, on T cells of mothers and their children. That paper notes: With the M1S primer of the second PCR, sample barcodes and 2-4 random nucleotides were added. Thymic selection, a shaping force on TCR recombination output, acts similarly in related and unrelated pairs.

The sequence was obtained from a boy aged 10-17 years in good health. Sequenced input: blood.

Here the CDR3 DNA reads TGTGCCAGCAGCCCAAACGGGGAAGCGAACACCGGGGAGCTGTTTTTT. Amino acid sequence: CASSPNGEANTGELFF. The chain joins TRBV7-3 to TRBJ2-2; possibly TRBD2 for D (5 bases). Trimming shortened V by 5 bases and J by 0 bases, and 13 bases separated the two germline ends. The CDR3 extends over 16 amino acids. Germline assignment: CDR1 SGHTA and CDR2 FQGTGA.